This TCR beta chain was captured in a study of Ad26.COV2.S vaccination and SARS-CoV-2 variants. Study-level information: Of the COV1001 trial arms, the Ad26.COV2.S arm included the donor.

The CDR3 runs to 14 residues. Germline V CDR1 and CDR2: MRHNA, SNTAGT. Trimming pared 6 bases from V and 6 bases from J, leaving 18 bases between. The repertoire was sequenced with immunoSEQ multiplex PCR; TCRdb's copy has only in-frame clones and lacks some. The sample consists of some 340,000 clones, 85% of them appearing once. Treatment of the sample: about 20 received Ad26.COV2.S at low or high dose, single or two shots; 5 received placebo; per-sample allocation not given. The study sampled participants on day 63 after the first vaccine or placebo injection. An Ad26 vector carrying the Wuhan-strain SARS-CoV-2 spike served as the vaccine.

The material was peripheral blood, obtained in a trial of Ad26.COV2.S vaccine versus placebo. The chain has TRBV6-4 and TRBJ2-7, with D tentatively TRBD1 or TRBD2 (5 bases each). The receptor was isolated from a person aged 18-60 years who received the Ad26.COV2.S COVID-19 vaccine or a placebo. This CDR3 reads CASRRTPVEGEQYF. CDR3 nucleotides: TGTGCCAGCAGACGGACACCGGTTGAGGGCGAGCAGTACTTC.